The clone carrying this T cell receptor (beta chain) is a singleton in its sample. Its antigen remains unknown. The data are from a study of cytomegalovirus exposure and HLA in healthy donors. This CDR3 has 15 amino acids. V shed 5 bases and J shed 2 bases, with 14 bases lying between them. CDR1 and CDR2 from the germline V gene are MDHEN and SYDVKM. Profiled with immunoSEQ multiplex PCR; TCRdb holds only in-frame clones, not every one. Here the sample spans about 78,000 clones, 95% to 97% being singletons. The roughly 120-subject validation cohort, separate from the roughly 670-subject first cohort, included the donors. Study-level findings and limits: Whilst most TCR sequences proved rare, a subset of public TCRs occurred across many donors. In a later analysis, first-cohort TCR clusters were found to tend to co-occur in the approximately 120 validation repertoires. The authors listed 164 TCR beta chains as cytomegalovirus-associated.

V usage is TRBV28 and J usage is TRBJ2-3, with a tentative D call TRBD2 (6 bases). This TCR came from a man aged 18 to 35 in good health and CMV-seropositive. Sequenced input: PBMCs. CDR3 in DNA: TGTGCCAGCAGTCCCCCGGGGACTTTCACAGATACGCAGTATTTT. Translated, it gives CASSPPGTFTDTQYF. The complete variable domain, with remaining parts taken from reference TRBV28 and TRBJ2-3, reads DVKVTQSSRYLVKRTGEKVFLECVQDMDHENMFWYRQDPGLGLRLIYFSYDVKMKEKGDIPEGYSVSREKKERFSLILESASTNQTSMYLCASSPPGTFTDTQYFGPGTRLTVL.